This T cell receptor beta chain appears in the sequencing data of a study of identical twins. Overall study findings and caveats: The study found weaker excess twin sharing in beta out-of-frame sequences.

This clonotype was seen only a few times. Its antigen is unidentified. J was trimmed by 1 base and V by 5 bases; bases with no gene match: 2. The CDR3 extends over 13 amino acids. CDR1 and CDR2 from the germline V gene are SQVTM and ANQGSEA. Unique molecular identifiers were in the cDNA, with template-switch universal primer binding. TCRdb recomputed calls from the 5' RACE reads with MiXCR, one row per CDR3 protein. Counted here are 200,000 to 300,000 distinct CDR3 sequences, approximately 8% occurring once; the ten biggest clones make up around 5%. These data also featured in a second study, about yellow fever vaccine responses in identical twins.

The clonotype was recovered from a young woman in good health. The rearrangement joins TRBV29-1 to TRBJ2-5, with 9 bases lining up with TRBD2. The sample was CD8+ T cells sorted from blood. Here the CDR3 reads CSVRLAVQETQYF. In nucleotides, the CDR3 is TGCAGCGTTCGACTAGCGGTCCAAGAGACCCAGTACTTC.